The clone carrying this T cell receptor (beta chain) was detected a few times. Its antigen is not known. The isolated RNA, all of it, was reverse transcribed, so expressed TCRB transcripts were what got sequenced. The method was immunoSEQ multiplex PCR; TCRdb's version includes in-frame clones alone and lacks a portion of them. The table lists more than 200,000 clones, more than 15% of them singletons, with approximately 0.087% in the top ten. The data were obtained in a study of beta chain features in type 1 diabetes. General study results and limits: Type 1 diabetes patients had moderately but significantly shorter TCRB CDR3s in all four CD4+ subsets.

The CDR3 runs to 11 residues. The V and J ends lost 7 bases and 5 bases respectively, with 5 bases between them. From germline, CDR1 is ENHRY and CDR2 SYGVKD. The rearrangement joins TRBV10-3 to TRBJ2-2; no clear D gene. Sequenced sample: naive CD4+ T cells from blood. The origin of this receptor is a man aged 30-40 years with type 1 diabetes. The CDR3 coding sequence is TGTGCCATCAAAGGGACCGGGGAGCTGTTTTTT. Translating it yields CAIKGTGELFF.